This TCR beta chain derives from a study of cytomegalovirus exposure and HLA in healthy donors. Study observations and caveats: Cytomegalovirus-associated status was assigned to approximately 160 TCR beta chains. Most of the TCR beta V segments (in an earlier analysis) were productive either about 87% or about 30% of the time.

CDR1 and CDR2 from the germline V gene are SEHNR and FQNEAQ (reference sequence). V lost 1 base, J lost 7 bases, and 0 bases stayed unmatched. The CDR3 is 12 residues long. This clone was observed a few times. Its target is unknown. The PCR contained 60 Vbeta and 13 Jbeta primers. Clones were read by immunoSEQ multiplex PCR, and TCRdb kept only the in-frame ones, dropping some. Counted here are 140,000 to 150,000 clones, 9.7% occurring once; the ten biggest clones make up less than 2%. V usage is TRBV7-9 and J usage is TRBJ2-5, with 7 bases fitting TRBD2. This clonotype originated in a man aged 45-65 years in good health and CMV-seronegative. The sequenced sample was PBMCs. The CDR3 DNA reads as TGTGCCAGCAGCTTAGGGGAGGGGACCCAGTACTTC. Its translation is CASSLGEGTQYF.